This T cell receptor (beta chain) appears in the sequencing data of a study of T cells after yellow fever vaccination (dated 2019 in TCRdb). About the full investigation: The SMART-Seq v4 Ultra Low Input RNA kit was used to prepare libraries from fractions with low cell numbers. To follow T-cell clones before and after primary and booster YFV17D yellow fever vaccination, bulk TCR alpha and beta repertoires were sequenced over time. Two healthy male donors, one aged 18 to 30 and one aged 30 to 40 years, made up the cohort. Bulk PBMC replicates and cell subsets were isolated from blood drawn at multiple timepoints before and after both primary and secondary immunization.

The trim is 3 bases for V and 0 bases for J, with a gap of 12 bases between the germline ends. The CDR3 spans 16 residues, from the cysteine through the phenylalanine. Only CDR3 DNA remains: 48 bases, in frame from the first base. CDR1 is given as LNHDA and CDR2 as SQIVND, both from the germline V gene (reference sequence). Points the paper makes about the study in general: After the booster, most clones that had expanded after primary vaccination were detected again (roughly 96% of CD4 and more than 85% of CD8), suggesting broad maintenance of memory. A small fraction of clonotypes showed up in both the CD4 and CD8 compartments, probably as a result of convergent recombination. FACS-sorted repertoires could contain abundant contaminating clonotypes from the bulk population, so computational filtering was required. The secondary T-cell response was weaker than the primary response but faster, peaking on day 5 instead of day 15. Because the study included only a couple of donors, the extent to which the findings can be generalized is limited.

Read against the paper, the sample's treatment or condition label means: live attenuated yellow fever vaccine strain. PBMCs were isolated from peripheral blood using a standard Ficoll-Paque protocol. Dynabeads CD4 and CD8 positive selection kits were used to isolate the CD4 and CD8 T-cell fractions. RNA was extracted with TriZol from bulk PBMCs, CD4 and CD8 fractions, and dextramer-positive and dextramer-negative fractions. The run used an Illumina NovaSeq 6000. TCR cDNA was made using 5'RACE template switching, a step that added a universal primer site and unique molecular identifiers. Priming of cDNA synthesis was performed from both the TCR alpha and TCR beta constant segments. Library amplification involved two PCR steps, and the second step added sample barcodes and sequencing adapters. Sequencing of libraries was done on Illumina HiSeq 2500 (2x100 bp) or NovaSeq (2x150 bp). The authors' pipeline ran thus. MIGEC handled demultiplexing of reads and collapsing into UMI consensus sequences, while MiXCR performed V(D)J alignment. Clonotypes responding to the vaccine were identified with edgeR on replicate PBMC samples, with the criteria of FDR below 0.01 and a log2 fold change above 5 up to day 15. Each bulk clonotype was labeled CD4 or CD8 based on which sequenced repertoire, CD4 or CD8, contained the clonotype at higher abundance. In TCRdb, the public reads were trimmed at Q25 with fastp and aligned with MiXCR, with productive beta chains retained. Rows with one shared CDR3 protein collapse into an entry with the most common genes and DNA. TCRdb assigned the V and J calls; the authors' analysis was not used. Across this sample there are some 240,000 distinct CDR3 sequences, with over 4.5% seen only once. The ten largest make up about 3.5% of the sample.

With respect to this clonotype: Its specific antigen is unknown. Base qualities are not recorded, but no much larger clone differs from it by a single base.

Sequences were derived from CD4+ T cells sorted from PBMCs, sampled on the day of the yellow fever booster vaccination. This TCR was recovered from a man aged 18 to 30 who received the YFV17D yellow fever vaccine. Recombination linked TRBV19 to TRBJ1-3, with no confident D gene call. The DNA reads TGTGCCAGTAGTATCGGCGGATTAAGCTCTGGAAACACCATATATTTT. Translation gives CASSIGGLSSGNTIYF. Outside the CDR3, residues come from the reference TRBV19 and TRBJ1-3 proteins, so the full variable domain is: DGGITQSPKYLFRKEGQNVTLSCEQNLNHDAMYWYRQDPGQGLRLIYYSQIVNDFQKGDIAEGYSVSREKKESFPLTVTSAQKNPTAFYLCASSIGGLSSGNTIYFGEGSWLTVV.